This T cell receptor beta chain comes out of a study of cytomegalovirus exposure and HLA in healthy donors. Whole-study context: An earlier analysis found some 100 million unique TCR beta sequences from 150 million to 200 million T cells. Findings of the study overall: When analyzed later, a missense DCLRE1C variant was found to be linked to TCR beta V- and J-gene trimming. The authors judged a highly shared variant cluster likely a sequencing artifact.

Primers for the PCR totalled 60 Vbeta and 13 Jbeta. The protocol was immunoSEQ multiplex PCR, while the TCRdb copy is restricted to in-frame clones and leaves out a portion. There are some 140,000 clones in the sample; 74% occur only once, and 2.1% lies in the top ten. This clone was counted between two and nine times. Its matching antigen is unknown. With 7 bases clipped from V and 5 bases from J, the junction kept 7 bases outside the gene matches. Germline V gives CDR1 SQVTM, CDR2 ANQGSEA. The CDR3 extends over 12 amino acids. The sequence was collected from a young man in good health and CMV-seronegative. Source material: PBMCs. The genes are TRBV29-1 and TRBJ1-2; TRBD1 matches 7 bases. CDR3 DNA: TGCAGCGCTCACCAGGGGGTATATGGCTACACCTTC. Its protein is CSAHQGVYGYTF.